This TCR beta chain comes out of a study of patients and donors after allogeneic stem cell transplantation. TCRdb passed the RT-PCR reads through MiXCR, listing each CDR3 protein once. Here the sample spans approximately 410,000 distinct CDR3 sequences, roughly 17% being singletons. Germline V CDR1 and CDR2: MNHEY, SVGAGI. CDR3 length equals 15 residues. With 3 bases clipped from V and 2 bases from J, the junction kept 5 bases outside the gene matches. The receptor comes from a human donor who was either an allogeneic HSCT recipient or a stem cell or donor lymphocyte infusion donor (not recorded which). It is not recorded whose cells these are; they may come from a transplant donor. The rearrangement joins TRBV6-5 to TRBJ1-2; TRBD1 agrees at 8 bases. Material for sequencing was blood, either unsorted or a sorted T cell fraction (not recorded which). In DNA form, the CDR3 reads TGTGCCAGCAGTTATAAAGGACAGGGCAACTATGGCTACACCTTC. Translation gives CASSYKGQGNYGYTF.